This T cell receptor (beta chain) originates from a study of cytomegalovirus exposure and HLA in healthy donors. Study-level findings and limits: Per a prior analysis, the majority of TCR beta V segments were productive roughly 87% or roughly 30% of the time. Some V segments (TRBV6-2 and TRBV6-3 among them) were excluded as indistinguishable.

The length of the CDR3 is 13 residues. Germline values: CDR1 SNHLY, CDR2 FYNNEI. V lost 9 bases to trimming and J lost 5 bases; unmatched junction nucleotides: 6. Notes on this clone: Its specificity is unknown.

The primer mix had 60 Vbeta and 13 Jbeta primers. Profiled with immunoSEQ multiplex PCR; TCRdb holds only in-frame clones, not every one. Of roughly 82,000 clones listed, 65% to 80% are singletons. Sequenced material: PBMCs. V usage is TRBV2 and J usage is TRBJ2-1; 8 nucleotides match TRBD2. This sequence originates from a woman between 40 and 55 years old in good health and CMV-seropositive. DNA for the CDR3: TGTGCCAGAGGAAGCGGGGGTAACAATGAGCAGTTCTTC. Residues: CARGSGGNNEQFF.